This TCR beta chain was found in a study of identical twins. The V and J ends lost 4 bases and 9 bases, in that order; junction bases with no gene match: 10. Germline CDR1 reads LGHDT; CDR2 reads YNNKEL (reference sequence). The CDR3 extends over 15 amino acids. This clonotype has more than one count but fewer than ten. TCRdb re-called the 5' RACE reads through MiXCR, storing one row per CDR3 protein. Of fewer than 250,000 distinct CDR3 sequences detected, approximately 9% appear once; the ten largest clones hold 5.1%. This clonotype originated in a woman aged 18-35 years in good health. The material sequenced was memory (CD45RO+) T cells sorted from blood. The gene calls are TRBV3-1 and TRBJ2-5; 11 bases are a match to TRBD2. The CDR3 nucleotides are TGTGCCAGCAGCCCGGGACTAGCGGAGGGAAGAGCCCAGTACTTC. It codes for CASSPGLAEGRAQYF.